The T cell receptor (beta chain) described here comes from a study of blood T cell repertoires in COVID-19. About the research overall: Sources were T cells, B-cell-depleted T cells, or PBMCs; the material itself was cDNA or gDNA.

Repertoires were generated with immunoSEQ multiplex PCR, while TCRdb's copy carries only in-frame clones and drops some. The top ten clones hold about 9.4% of a sample with some 150,000 clones, 60% to 80% of them seen once. Trimming pared 6 bases from V and 3 bases from J, leaving 15 bases between. Looked up from germline, CDR1 is LNHDA and CDR2 is SQIVND (reference sequence). The CDR3 loop spans 14 amino acids. The sample consisted of peripheral blood. The chain uses TRBV19 and TRBJ2-7; the D gene is possibly TRBD1 (8 bases). This clonotype originated in a woman aged 50 to 65 with active or convalescent COVID-19. In DNA form, the CDR3 reads TGTGCCAGTAGAGGACAGGGAGGGTTCTACGAGCAGTACTTC. It translates to CASRGQGGFYEQYF.